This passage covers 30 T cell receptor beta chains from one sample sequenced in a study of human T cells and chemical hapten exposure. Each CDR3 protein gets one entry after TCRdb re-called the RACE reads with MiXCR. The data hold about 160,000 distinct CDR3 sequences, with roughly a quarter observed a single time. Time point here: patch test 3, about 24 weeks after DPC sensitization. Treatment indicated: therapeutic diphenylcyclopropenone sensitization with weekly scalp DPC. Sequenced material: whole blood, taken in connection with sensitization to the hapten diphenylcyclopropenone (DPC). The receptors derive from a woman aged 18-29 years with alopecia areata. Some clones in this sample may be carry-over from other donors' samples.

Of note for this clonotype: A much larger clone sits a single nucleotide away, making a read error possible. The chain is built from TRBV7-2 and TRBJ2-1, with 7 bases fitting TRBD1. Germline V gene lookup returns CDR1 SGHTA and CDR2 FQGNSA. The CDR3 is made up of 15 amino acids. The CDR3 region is CASSQDRPYYHEQFF. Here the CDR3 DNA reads TGTGCCAGCAGCCAGGACAGGCCATACTACCATGAGCAGTTCTTC.

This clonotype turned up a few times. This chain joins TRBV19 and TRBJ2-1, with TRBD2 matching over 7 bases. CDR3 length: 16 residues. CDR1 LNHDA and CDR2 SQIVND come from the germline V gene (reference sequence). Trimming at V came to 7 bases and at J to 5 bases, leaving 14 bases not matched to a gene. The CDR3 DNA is TGTGCCAGTACCCCCCGGGGGAGCGGGGTGAACAATGAGCAGTTCTTC. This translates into CASTPRGSGVNNEQFF.

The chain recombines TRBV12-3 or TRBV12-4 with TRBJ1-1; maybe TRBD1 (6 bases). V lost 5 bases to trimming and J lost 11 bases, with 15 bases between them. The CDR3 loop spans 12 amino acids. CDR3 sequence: CASSVSRGSAFF. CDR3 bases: TGTGCCAGCAGTGTCTCCAGGGGCTCTGCTTTCTTT.

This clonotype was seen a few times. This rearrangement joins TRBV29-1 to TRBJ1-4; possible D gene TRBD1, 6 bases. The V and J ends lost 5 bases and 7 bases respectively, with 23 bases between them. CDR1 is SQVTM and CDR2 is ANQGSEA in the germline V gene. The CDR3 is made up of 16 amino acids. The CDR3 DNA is TGCAGCGTTCAAACCCCCAGGGGCGGGCTCGGTGAAAAACTGTTTTTT. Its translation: CSVQTPRGGLGEKLFF.

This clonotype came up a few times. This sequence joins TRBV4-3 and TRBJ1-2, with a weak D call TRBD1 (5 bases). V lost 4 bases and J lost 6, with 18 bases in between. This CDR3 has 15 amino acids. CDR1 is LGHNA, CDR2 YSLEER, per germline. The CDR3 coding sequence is TGCGCCAGCAGCCCAGTAGTCAGGGAGATTGATGGCTACACCTTC. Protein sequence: CASSPVVREIDGYTF.

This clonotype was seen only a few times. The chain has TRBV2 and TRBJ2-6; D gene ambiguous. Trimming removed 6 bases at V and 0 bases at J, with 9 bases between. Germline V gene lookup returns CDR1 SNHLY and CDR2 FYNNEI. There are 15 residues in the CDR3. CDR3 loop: CASSRQNSGANVLTF. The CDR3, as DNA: TGTGCCAGCAGCCGACAAAACTCTGGGGCCAACGTCCTGACTTTC. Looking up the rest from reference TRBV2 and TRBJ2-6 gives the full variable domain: EPEVTQTPSHQVTQMGQEVILRCVPISNHLYFYWYRQILGQKVEFLVSFYNNEISEKSEIFDDQFSVERPDGSNFTLKIRSTKLEDSAMYFCASSRQNSGANVLTFGAGSRLTVL.

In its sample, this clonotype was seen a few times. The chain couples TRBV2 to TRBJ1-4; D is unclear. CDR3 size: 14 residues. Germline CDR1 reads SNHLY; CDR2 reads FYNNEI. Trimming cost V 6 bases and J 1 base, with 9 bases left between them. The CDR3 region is CASRLVGTNEKLFF. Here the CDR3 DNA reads TGTGCCAGCAGACTAGTAGGAACTAATGAAAAACTGTTTTTT.

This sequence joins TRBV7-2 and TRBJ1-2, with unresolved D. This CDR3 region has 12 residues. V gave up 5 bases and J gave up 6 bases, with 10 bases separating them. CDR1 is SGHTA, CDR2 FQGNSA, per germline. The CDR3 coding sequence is TGTGCCAGCAGCGACAAGGCGGATGGCTACACCTTC. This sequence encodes CASSDKADGYTF.

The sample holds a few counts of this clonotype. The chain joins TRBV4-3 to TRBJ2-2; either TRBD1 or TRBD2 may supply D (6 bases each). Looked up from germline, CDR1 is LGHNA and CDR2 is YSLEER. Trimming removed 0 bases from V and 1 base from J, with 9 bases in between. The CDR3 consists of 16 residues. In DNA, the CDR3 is TGCGCCAGCAGCCAAGACGGAGGGGGGAACACCGGGGAGCTGTTTTTT. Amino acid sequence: CASSQDGGGNTGELFF.

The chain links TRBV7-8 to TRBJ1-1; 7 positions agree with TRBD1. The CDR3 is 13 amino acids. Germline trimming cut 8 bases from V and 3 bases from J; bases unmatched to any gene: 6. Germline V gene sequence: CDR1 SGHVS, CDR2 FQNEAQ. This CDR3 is CASQGVFDTEAFF. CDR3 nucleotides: TGTGCCAGCCAGGGGGTATTCGACACTGAAGCTTTCTTT.

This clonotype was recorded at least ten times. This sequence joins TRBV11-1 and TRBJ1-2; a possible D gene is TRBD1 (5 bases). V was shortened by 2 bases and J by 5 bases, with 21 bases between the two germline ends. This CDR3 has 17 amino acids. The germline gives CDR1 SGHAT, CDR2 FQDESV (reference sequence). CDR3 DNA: TGTGCCAGCAGCTTAACTCCGTCTGTGGCAGGGAGATATGGCTACACCTTC. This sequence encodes CASSLTPSVAGRYGYTF. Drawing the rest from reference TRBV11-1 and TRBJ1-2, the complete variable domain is EAEVAQSPRYKITEKSQAVAFWCDPISGHATLYWYRQILGQGPELLVQFQDESVVDDSQLPKDRFSAERLKGVDSTLKIQPAELGDSAMYLCASSLTPSVAGRYGYTFGSGTRLTVV.

CDR3 in DNA: TGTGCCAGCAGCCCAGGACAGTACCTCGGGGAGCTGTTTTTT. Its translation is CASSPGQYLGELFF. This chain links TRBV12-3 or TRBV12-4 with TRBJ2-2; tentatively, D is TRBD1 (6 bases). The CDR3 consists of 14 residues. Trimming shortened V by 6 bases and J by 7 bases, and 15 bases separated the two germline ends.

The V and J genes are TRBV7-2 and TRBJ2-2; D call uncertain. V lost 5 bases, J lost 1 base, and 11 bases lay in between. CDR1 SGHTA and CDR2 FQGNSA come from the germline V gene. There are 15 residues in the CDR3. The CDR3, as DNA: TGTGCCAGCAGCCAAAAGCCAATGAACACCGGGGAGCTGTTTTTT. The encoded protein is CASSQKPMNTGELFF.

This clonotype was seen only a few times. CDR3 in DNA: TGCGCCAGCAGCCAAGCGGGACTAGCGGGGGATACGCAGTATTTT. This encodes CASSQAGLAGDTQYF. The chain combines TRBV4-1 with TRBJ2-3, with 13 bases lining up with TRBD2. With 1 base clipped from V and 6 bases from J, the junction kept 1 base outside the gene matches. The length of the CDR3 is 15 residues. Per germline, CDR1 MGHRA and CDR2 YSYEKL.

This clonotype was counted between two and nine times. The CDR3 coding sequence is TGCGCCAGCAGCCAGGGAAAAGGGGGGCGGAACAATGAGCAGTTCTTC. This codes for CASSQGKGGRNNEQFF. This chain links TRBV4-1 with TRBJ2-1; either TRBD1 or TRBD2 may supply D (6 bases each). This CDR3 has 16 residues. In germline, CDR1 is MGHRA, CDR2 YSYEKL. Trimming left V 3 bases short and J 5 bases short, with 17 bases between.

DNA for the CDR3: TGCAGCGTTGTGGGGTGGGAATGGAGTCCAGATACGCAGTATTTT. It is translated as CSVVGWEWSPDTQYF. The chain uses TRBV29-1 and TRBJ2-3, with D hard to call. This CDR3 has 15 residues. V lost 4 bases and J lost 4, with 18 bases in between. From germline, CDR1 is SQVTM and CDR2 ANQGSEA.

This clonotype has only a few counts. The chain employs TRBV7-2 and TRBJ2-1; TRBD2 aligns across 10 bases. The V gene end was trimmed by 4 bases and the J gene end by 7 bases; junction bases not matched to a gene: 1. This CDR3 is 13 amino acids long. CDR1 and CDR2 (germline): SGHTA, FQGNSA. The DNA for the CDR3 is TGTGCCAGCAGCTCGACTAGCGGGAATGAGCAGTTCTTC. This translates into CASSSTSGNEQFF.

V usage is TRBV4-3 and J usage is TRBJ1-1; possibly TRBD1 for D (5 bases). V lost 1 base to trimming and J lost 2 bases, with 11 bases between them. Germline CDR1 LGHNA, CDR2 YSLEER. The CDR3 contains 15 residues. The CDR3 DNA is TGCGCCAGCAGCCAAGGCCCGAGGGGTAACACTGAAGCTTTCTTT. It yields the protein CASSQGPRGNTEAFF.

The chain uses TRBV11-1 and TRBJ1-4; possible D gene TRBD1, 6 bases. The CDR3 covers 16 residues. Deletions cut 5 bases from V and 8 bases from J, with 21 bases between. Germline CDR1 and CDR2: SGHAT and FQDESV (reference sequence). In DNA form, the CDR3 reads TGTGCCAGCAGCCCCCACAGGGAATCGTGGGGAGAAAAACTGTTTTTT. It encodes CASSPHRESWGEKLFF.

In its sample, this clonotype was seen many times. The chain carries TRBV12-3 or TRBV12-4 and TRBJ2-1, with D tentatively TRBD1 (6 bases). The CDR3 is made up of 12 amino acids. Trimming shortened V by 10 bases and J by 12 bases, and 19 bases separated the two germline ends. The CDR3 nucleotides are TGTGCCACGGGACACGAGTACCTTAGGCAGTTCTTC. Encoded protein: CATGHEYLRQFF.

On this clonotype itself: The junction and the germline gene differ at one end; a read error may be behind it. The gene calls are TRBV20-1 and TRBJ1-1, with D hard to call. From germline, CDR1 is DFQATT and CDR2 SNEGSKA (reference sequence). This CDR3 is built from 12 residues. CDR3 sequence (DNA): TGCAGTGCAAGAAAGCGGAACACTGTAGCTTTCTTT. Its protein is CSARKRNTVAFF.

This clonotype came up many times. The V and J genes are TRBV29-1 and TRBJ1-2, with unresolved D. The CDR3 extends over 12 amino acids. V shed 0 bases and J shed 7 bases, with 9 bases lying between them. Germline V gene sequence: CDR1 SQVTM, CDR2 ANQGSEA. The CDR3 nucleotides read TGCAGCGTTGAAGATAGGGAGGGTGGCTACACCTTC. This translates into CSVEDREGGYTF.

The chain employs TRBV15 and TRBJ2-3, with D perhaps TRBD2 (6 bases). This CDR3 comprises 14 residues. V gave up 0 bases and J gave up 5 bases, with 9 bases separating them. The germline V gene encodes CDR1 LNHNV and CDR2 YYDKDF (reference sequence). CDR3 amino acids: CATSRDWRVDTQYF. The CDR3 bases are TGTGCCACCAGCAGAGATTGGAGGGTAGATACGCAGTATTTT. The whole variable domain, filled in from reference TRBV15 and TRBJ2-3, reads DAMVIQNPRYQVTQFGKPVTLSCSQTLNHNVMYWYQQKSSQAPKLLFHYYDKDFNNEADTPDNFQSRRPNTSFCFLDIRSPGLGDTAMYLCATSRDWRVDTQYFGPGTRLTVL.

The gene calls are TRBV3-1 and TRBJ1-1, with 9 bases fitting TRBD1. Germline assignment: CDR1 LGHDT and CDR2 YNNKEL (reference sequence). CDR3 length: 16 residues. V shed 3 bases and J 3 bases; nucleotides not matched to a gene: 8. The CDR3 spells CASSQSPGQGDTEAFF. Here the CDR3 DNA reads TGTGCCAGCAGCCAGTCTCCGGGACAGGGAGACACTGAAGCTTTCTTT.

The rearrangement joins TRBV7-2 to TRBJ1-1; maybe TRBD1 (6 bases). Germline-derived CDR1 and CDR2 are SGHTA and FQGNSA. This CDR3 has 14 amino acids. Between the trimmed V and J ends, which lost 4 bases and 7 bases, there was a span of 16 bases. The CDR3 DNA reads TGTGCCAGCAGCTCACAAACAGGGCGGGGTGAAGCTTTCTTT. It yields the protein CASSSQTGRGEAFF.

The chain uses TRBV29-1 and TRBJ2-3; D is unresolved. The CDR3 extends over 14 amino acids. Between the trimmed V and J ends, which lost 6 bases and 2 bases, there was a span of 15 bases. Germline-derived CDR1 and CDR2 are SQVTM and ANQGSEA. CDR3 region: CSVCLGSYTDTQYF. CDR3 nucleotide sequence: TGCAGCGTCTGCCTGGGAAGTTACACAGATACGCAGTATTTT.

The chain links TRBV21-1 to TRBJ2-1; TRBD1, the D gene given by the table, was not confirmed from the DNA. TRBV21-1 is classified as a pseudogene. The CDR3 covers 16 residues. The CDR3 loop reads CASSNEEGFTYNEQFF. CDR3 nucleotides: TGTGCCAGCAGCAACGAAGAGGGGTTCACCTACAATGAGCAGTTCTTC.

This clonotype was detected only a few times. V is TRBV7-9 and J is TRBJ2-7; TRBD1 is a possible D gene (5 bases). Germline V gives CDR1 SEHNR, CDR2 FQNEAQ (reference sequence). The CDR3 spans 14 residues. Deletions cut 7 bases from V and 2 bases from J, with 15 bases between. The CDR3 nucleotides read TGTGCCAGCACCCCCATAAGGGGTGCCTACGAGCAGTACTTC. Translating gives CASTPIRGAYEQYF. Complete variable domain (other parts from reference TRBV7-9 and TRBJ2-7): DTGVSQNPRHKITKRGQNVTFRCDPISEHNRLYWYRQTLGQGPEFLTYFQNEAQLEKSRLLSDRFSAERPKGSFSTLEIQRTEQGDSAMYLCASTPIRGAYEQYFGPGTRLTVT.

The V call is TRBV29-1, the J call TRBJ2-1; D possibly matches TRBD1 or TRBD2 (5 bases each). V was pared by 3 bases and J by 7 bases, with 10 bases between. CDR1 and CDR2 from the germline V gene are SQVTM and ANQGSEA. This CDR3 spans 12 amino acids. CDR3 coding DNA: TGCAGCGTTGATAGGGGCGGGAATGAGCAGTTCTTC. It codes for CSVDRGGNEQFF.

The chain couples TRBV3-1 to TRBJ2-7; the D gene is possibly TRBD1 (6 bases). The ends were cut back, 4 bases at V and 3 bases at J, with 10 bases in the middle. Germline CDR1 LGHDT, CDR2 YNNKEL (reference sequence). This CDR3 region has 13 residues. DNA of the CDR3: TGTGCCAGCAGCCCGACAGGTTACTACGAGCAGTACTTC. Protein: CASSPTGYYEQYF.